This TCR beta chain was identified in a study of cytomegalovirus exposure and HLA in healthy donors. Study at large: Of 300 to 500 genotyped donors, roughly 81% grouped in the Caucasian-associated ancestry cluster.

This CDR3 comprises 15 residues. The J segment lost 1 base and the V segment lost 4 bases, leaving 2 bases of the junction unmatched. Germline assignment: CDR1 SGHRS and CDR2 YFSETQ. Researchers ran the PCR with 60 Vbeta and 13 Jbeta primers. Using immunoSEQ multiplex PCR, the repertoire was profiled, and TCRdb retains in-frame clones only, with some absent. Among 200,000 to 250,000 clones, roughly 80% were seen once, and the ten largest hold approximately 0.22%. The sequenced material came from PBMCs. This clonotype was sampled from a girl aged 2-9 years in good health and CMV-seronegative. V gene TRBV5-1 combines with J gene TRBJ2-2, with 9 nucleotides matching TRBD2. The CDR3 spells CASSLSGGNTGELFF. The CDR3 region has the DNA TGCGCCAGCAGCCTTAGCGGGGGGAACACCGGGGAGCTGTTTTTT.